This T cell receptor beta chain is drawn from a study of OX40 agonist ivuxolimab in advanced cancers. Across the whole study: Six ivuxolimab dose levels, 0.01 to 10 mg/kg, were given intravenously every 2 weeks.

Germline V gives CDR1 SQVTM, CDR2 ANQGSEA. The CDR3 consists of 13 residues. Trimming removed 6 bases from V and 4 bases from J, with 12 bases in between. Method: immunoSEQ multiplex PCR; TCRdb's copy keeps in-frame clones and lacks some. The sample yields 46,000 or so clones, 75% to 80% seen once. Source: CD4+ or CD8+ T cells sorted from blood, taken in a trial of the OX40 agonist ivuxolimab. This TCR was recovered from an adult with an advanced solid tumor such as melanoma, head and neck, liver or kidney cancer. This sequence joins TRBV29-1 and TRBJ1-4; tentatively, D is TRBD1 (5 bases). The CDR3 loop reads CSVRDPLNEKLFF. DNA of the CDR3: TGCAGCGTACGGGACCCACTTAATGAAAAACTGTTTTTT.